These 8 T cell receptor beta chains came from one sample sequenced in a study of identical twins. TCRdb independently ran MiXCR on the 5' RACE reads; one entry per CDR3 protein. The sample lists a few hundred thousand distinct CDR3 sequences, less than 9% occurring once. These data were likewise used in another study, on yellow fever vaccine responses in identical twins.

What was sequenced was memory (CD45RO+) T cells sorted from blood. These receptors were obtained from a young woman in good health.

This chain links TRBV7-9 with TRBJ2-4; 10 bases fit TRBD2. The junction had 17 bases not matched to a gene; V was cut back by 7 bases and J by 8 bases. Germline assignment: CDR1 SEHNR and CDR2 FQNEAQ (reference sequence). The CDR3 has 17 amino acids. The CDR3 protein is CASTIIGSSGSGDIQYF. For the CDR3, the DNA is TGTGCCAGCACCATTATCGGGTCTAGCGGGAGTGGGGACATTCAGTACTTC.

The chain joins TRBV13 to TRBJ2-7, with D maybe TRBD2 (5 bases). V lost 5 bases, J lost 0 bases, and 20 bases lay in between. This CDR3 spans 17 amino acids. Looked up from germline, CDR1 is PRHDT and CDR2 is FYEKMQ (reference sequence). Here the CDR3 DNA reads TGTGCCAGCAGCCCCCAAAAAGGACTCAAGAGCTCCTACGAGCAGTACTTC. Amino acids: CASSPQKGLKSSYEQYF.

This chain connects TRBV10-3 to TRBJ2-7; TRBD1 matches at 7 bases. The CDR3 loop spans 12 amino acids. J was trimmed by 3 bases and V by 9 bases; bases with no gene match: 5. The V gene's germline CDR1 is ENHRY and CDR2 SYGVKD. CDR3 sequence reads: CAIRDRNYEQYF. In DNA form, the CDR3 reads TGTGCCATACGGGACAGAAACTACGAGCAGTACTTC.

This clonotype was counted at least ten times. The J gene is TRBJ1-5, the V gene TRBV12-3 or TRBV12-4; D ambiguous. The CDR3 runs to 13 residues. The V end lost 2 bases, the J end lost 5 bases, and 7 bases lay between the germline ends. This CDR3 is CASSLNGDQPQHF. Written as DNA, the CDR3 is TGTGCCAGCAGTTTAAATGGGGATCAGCCCCAGCATTTT.

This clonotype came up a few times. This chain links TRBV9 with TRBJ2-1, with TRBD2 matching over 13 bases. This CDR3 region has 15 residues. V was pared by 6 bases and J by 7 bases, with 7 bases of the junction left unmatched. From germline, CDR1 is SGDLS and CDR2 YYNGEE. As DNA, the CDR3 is TGTGCCAGCACCAGTAAGGGACTAGCGGGGAATGAGCAGTTCTTC. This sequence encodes CASTSKGLAGNEQFF.

CDR3 DNA: TGTGCCAGCAGTGGGGGACTAGCGGGAGGGCCTTTCTACTCCAAAAACATTCAGTACTTC. Translating gives CASSGGLAGGPFYSKNIQYF. V usage is TRBV6-1 and J usage is TRBJ2-4; the match to TRBD2 covers 16 bases. This CDR3 spans 20 amino acids. Germline trimming cut 4 bases from V and 2 bases from J; bases unmatched to any gene: 11. CDR1 MNHNS and CDR2 SASEGT come from the germline V gene.

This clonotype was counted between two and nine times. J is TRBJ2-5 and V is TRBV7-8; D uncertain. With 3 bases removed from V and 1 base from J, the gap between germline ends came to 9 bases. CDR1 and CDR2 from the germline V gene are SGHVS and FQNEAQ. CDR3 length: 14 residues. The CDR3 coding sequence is TGTGCCAGCAGCTTTGAATGGACCCAAGAGACCCAGTACTTC. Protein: CASSFEWTQETQYF.

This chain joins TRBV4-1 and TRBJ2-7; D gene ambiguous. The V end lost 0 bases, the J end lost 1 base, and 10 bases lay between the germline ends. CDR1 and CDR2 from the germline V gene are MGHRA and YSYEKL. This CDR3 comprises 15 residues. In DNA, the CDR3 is TGCGCCAGCAGCCAAGACCGCTCCTATTCCTACGAGCAGTACTTC. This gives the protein CASSQDRSYSYEQYF.